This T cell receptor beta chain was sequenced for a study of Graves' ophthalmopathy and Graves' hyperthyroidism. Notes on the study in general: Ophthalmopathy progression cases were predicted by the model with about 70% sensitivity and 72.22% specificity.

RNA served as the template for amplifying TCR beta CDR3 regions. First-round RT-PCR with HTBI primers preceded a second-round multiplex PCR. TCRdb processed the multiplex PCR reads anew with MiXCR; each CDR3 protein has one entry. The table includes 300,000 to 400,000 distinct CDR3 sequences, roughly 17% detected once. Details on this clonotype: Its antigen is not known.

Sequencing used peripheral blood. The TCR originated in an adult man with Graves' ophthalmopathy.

CDR3 in amino acids: CASSEASGISETQYF. The CDR3 nucleotides read TGTGCCAGCAGTGAGGCTAGCGGGATAAGTGAGACCCAGTACTTC. This chain uses TRBV6-1 with TRBJ2-5, with 9 bases that match TRBD2. CDR3 length: 15 amino acids. Germline V gene data show CDR1 as MNHNS and CDR2 as SASEGT. J was trimmed by 5 bases and V by 3 bases; bases with no gene match: 7.